What follows is one T cell receptor beta chain and its context. V lost 3 bases and J lost 4, with 9 bases in between. The CDR3 is made up of 13 amino acids. Looked up from germline, CDR1 is SGHTA and CDR2 is FQGNSA. The data originate from a study of long-term antiretroviral therapy in people with HIV. Background on the study: First collections came about a decade before the 2015 immediate-ART recommendation.

Version v3.0 of the immunoSEQ assay was performed at survey level. TCRdb's copy holds only in-frame clones and misses some; the assay was immunoSEQ multiplex PCR. The data show tens of thousands of clones, about 90% seen once. The TCR comes from a woman in her late teens or twenties with HIV. This sequence joins TRBV7-2 and TRBJ1-1; D not resolved. The sample consisted of unsorted PBMCs, taken 1.8 years after starting antiretroviral therapy. This CDR3 reads CASSFSESTEAFF. CDR3 bases: TGTGCCAGCAGCTTCTCCGAGAGCACTGAAGCTTTCTTT.